A single sample is the source of the 27 T cell receptor beta chains below, sequenced in a study of vaccination effects on CD4 cells after COVID-19. Their target antigens are unknown. It was after approximately 11 days of culture that CD4+ T cells were isolated. Each person got two doses of an mRNA SARS-CoV-2 vaccine, BNT162b2 or mRNA-1273. The repertoire was sequenced with immunoSEQ multiplex PCR; TCRdb's copy has only in-frame clones and lacks some. The sample lists tens of thousands of clones, roughly 75% occurring once. This sample comprised CD4+ T cells from PBMCs cultured without peptide, obtained after COVID-19 vaccination. The receptors here all came from a human donor who received a COVID-19 vaccine.

The chain uses TRBV9 and TRBJ2-5, with 14 nucleotides matching TRBD2. The CDR3 length is 17 residues. Trimming took 3 bases from V and 4 from J; bases not matched to a gene: 8. Germline CDR1 reads SGDLS; CDR2 reads YYNGEE. CDR3 coding DNA: TGTGCCAGCAGCGGAGGACTAGCGGGGGGTGTTGGAGAGACCCAGTACTTC. Translated: CASSGGLAGGVGETQYF.

This clone appeared a single time. The chain links TRBV5-1 to TRBJ1-4, with a possible D match to TRBD1 (6 bases). Germline CDR1 reads SGHRS; CDR2 reads YFSETQ. The CDR3 is 16 amino acids. Trimming left V 2 bases short and J 7 bases short, with 18 bases between. The CDR3 spells CASSLFIRGWFEKLFF. CDR3 in DNA: TGCGCCAGCAGCTTATTCATAAGGGGGTGGTTTGAAAAACTGTTTTTT.

This chain links TRBV5-1 with TRBJ1-2; D gene ambiguous. The CDR3 is 14 residues long. Germline-derived CDR1 and CDR2 are SGHRS and YFSETQ. V was cut by 2 bases and J by 5 bases, with 13 bases left in between. The DNA for the CDR3 is TGCGCCAGCAGCTTTGGCGGGTCCCGATATGGCTACACCTTC. Translation: CASSFGGSRYGYTF. Supplemented by reference TRBV5-1 and TRBJ1-2, the full variable domain reads KAGVTQTPRYLIKTRGQQVTLSCSPISGHRSVSWYQQTPGQGLQFLFEYFSETQRNKGNFPGRFSGRQFSNSRSEMNVSTLELGDSALYLCASSFGGSRYGYTFGSGTRLTVV.

This chain connects TRBV6-2 or TRBV6-3 to TRBJ2-3; no clear D gene. V lost 3 bases and J lost 7, with 8 bases in between. Germline V gives CDR1 MNHEY, CDR2 SVGEGT. CDR3 length: 12 residues. The CDR3 region is CASSYVLNTQYF. The CDR3 DNA sequence: TGTGCCAGCAGTTATGTCCTGAATACGCAGTATTTT.

This clone was seen a handful of times. The rearrangement uses TRBV29-1 and TRBJ1-2; a weak D match, TRBD1 (5 bases). The CDR3 length is 12 residues. CDR1 is SQVTM, CDR2 ANQGSEA, per germline. Deletions cut 6 bases from V and 7 bases from J, with 15 bases between. The CDR3 nucleotides read TGCAGCGTGCTTCCGGGGCAGGCTGGCTACACCTTC. The encoded protein is CSVLPGQAGYTF.

The J gene is TRBJ1-4, the V gene TRBV4-2, with TRBD1 matching 9 bases. The trim removed 3 bases at V and 7 bases at J, leaving 9 bases unmatched. The CDR3 has 16 residues. The germline V gene encodes CDR1 LGHNA and CDR2 YNFKEQ. The CDR3 nucleotides read TGTGCCAGCAGCCAGCCGATACAGGGGGCGAGTGAAAAACTGTTTTTT. Amino acids: CASSQPIQGASEKLFF.

The CDR3 DNA sequence: TGTGCCAGCAGTTTACAGAGGGGGGCTTTGGAAAAACTGTTTTTT. Translated, it gives CASSLQRGALEKLFF. The chain uses TRBV28 and TRBJ1-4; maybe TRBD1 (6 bases). There are 15 residues in the CDR3. From germline, CDR1 is MDHEN and CDR2 SYDVKM. V lost 2 bases to trimming and J lost 8 bases, with 15 bases between them.

This chain links TRBV9 with TRBJ2-3, with TRBD2 identical over 8 bases. Germline assignment: CDR1 SGDLS and CDR2 YYNGEE. The CDR3 length is 15 residues. J gave up 5 bases and V 4 bases, and 9 bases lay outside the gene matches. CDR3: CASSLHSGAGDTQYF. The CDR3 bases are TGTGCCAGCAGCTTACATAGCGGGGCGGGAGATACGCAGTATTTT.

The gene calls are TRBV6-5 and TRBJ1-5; a weak D match, TRBD1 (6 bases). Trimming stripped 6 bases from V and 7 bases from J, with 13 bases between. Germline loops: CDR1 MNHEY, CDR2 SVGAGI. This CDR3 spans 13 amino acids. The DNA of the CDR3 is TGTGCCAGCAGCTCAGGGAGGGGGCAGCCCCAGCATTTT. Its protein is CASSSGRGQPQHF.

The chain has TRBV5-4 and TRBJ1-1; maybe TRBD1 (5 bases). V was pared by 1 base and J by 4 bases, with 8 bases between. Germline CDR1 SGHNT, CDR2 YYREEE (reference sequence). The CDR3 is 13 residues long. The CDR3: CASSLRGGTEAFF. CDR3 DNA sequence: TGTGCCAGCAGCTTGCGGGGGGGCACTGAAGCTTTCTTT.

The chain has TRBV6-5 and TRBJ1-3; D uncertain. V was cut by 0 bases and J by 0 bases, with 9 bases left in between. This CDR3 region has 16 residues. The germline V gene has CDR1 MNHEY and CDR2 SVGAGI. DNA of the CDR3: TGTGCCAGCAGTTACTCGGGGTCGGGCTCTGGAAACACCATATATTTT. Protein sequence: CASSYSGSGSGNTIYF.

This chain connects TRBV5-1 to TRBJ1-3; tentatively, D is TRBD1 (6 bases). There are 14 residues in the CDR3. Trimming took off 4 bases at V and 2 bases at J, with 10 bases between the two ends. Germline V gives CDR1 SGHRS, CDR2 YFSETQ. The CDR3 reads CASSGSGAGNTIYF. The CDR3 DNA sequence: TGCGCCAGCAGCGGATCAGGGGCTGGAAACACCATATATTTT.

The CDR3 loop reads CASSSPPDRIKNEQFF. The CDR3 coding sequence is TGTGCCAGTAGTTCCCCCCCGGACAGGATTAAAAATGAGCAGTTCTTC. The chain has TRBV19 and TRBJ2-1, with TRBD1 matching over 7 bases. Germline CDR1 LNHDA, CDR2 SQIVND (reference sequence). The CDR3 is made up of 16 amino acids. Germline trimming cut 5 bases from V and 7 bases from J; bases unmatched to any gene: 14.

The chain links TRBV2 to TRBJ2-5; D gene ambiguous. The CDR3 runs to 13 residues. V was cut by 4 bases and J by 0 bases, with 6 bases left in between. CDR1 SNHLY and CDR2 FYNNEI come from the germline V gene. The chain's CDR3 is CASSVMYQETQYF. The CDR3 DNA reads as TGTGCCAGCAGTGTTATGTACCAAGAGACCCAGTACTTC.

This clone appeared a few times. The V gene is TRBV11-3, the J gene TRBJ1-1, with no clear D. The CDR3 spans 15 residues. V lost 2 bases and J 1 base, leaving 11 bases between the germline ends. From germline, CDR1 is SGHNT and CDR2 YENEEA. The CDR3 nucleotides are TGTGCCAGCAGCTTAAACGCGCTGGGGAACACTGAAGCTTTCTTT. It translates to CASSLNALGNTEAFF. Using reference TRBV11-3 and TRBJ1-1 for the parts outside the CDR3, the full variable domain is EAGVVQSPRYKIIEKKQPVAFWCNPISGHNTLYWYLQNLGQGPELLIRYENEEAVDDSQLPKDRFSAERLKGVDSTLKIQPAELGDSAVYLCASSLNALGNTEAFFGQGTRLTVV.

The rearrangement joins TRBV4-1 to TRBJ2-3; 8 positions match TRBD2. Germline assignment: CDR1 MGHRA and CDR2 YSYEKL. V was pared by 0 bases and J by 0 bases, with 5 bases of the junction left unmatched. The CDR3 runs to 17 residues. CDR3 sequence: CASSQDPSGYSTDTQYF. The CDR3 DNA reads TGCGCCAGCAGCCAAGATCCTAGCGGGTATAGCACAGATACGCAGTATTTT.

This sequence joins TRBV4-3 and TRBJ2-7; D remains ambiguous. The CDR3 totals 11 residues. Trimming removed 2 bases at V and 7 bases at J, with 6 bases between. Germline V gene data show CDR1 as LGHNA and CDR2 as YSLEER. This chain's CDR3 is CASSQPREQYV. As DNA, the CDR3 is TGCGCCAGCAGCCAACCCAGAGAGCAGTACGTC.

The chain is built from TRBV4-3 and TRBJ2-3; D is perhaps TRBD1 or TRBD2 (6 bases each). The CDR3 sequence is 14 residues long. V dropped 0 bases and J dropped 5 bases, with 9 bases sitting between them. CDR1 LGHNA and CDR2 YSLEER come from the germline V gene. CDR3 sequence: CASSQDEGGDTQYF. The CDR3 DNA reads TGCGCCAGCAGCCAAGACGAGGGGGGAGATACGCAGTATTTT.

V gene TRBV6-5 combines with J gene TRBJ1-2, with D perhaps TRBD1 (5 bases). The CDR3 sequence is 14 residues long. Germline V gene data show CDR1 as MNHEY and CDR2 as SVGAGI. Trimming cost V 1 base and J 2 bases, with 8 bases left between them. The CDR3 loop reads CASSYLGENYGYTF. The DNA for the CDR3 is TGTGCCAGCAGTTACTTGGGGGAGAACTATGGCTACACCTTC.

The V gene is TRBV7-9, the J gene TRBJ2-1; 8 bases are a match to TRBD2. V was clipped by 3 bases and J by 9 bases; unmatched bases: 1. CDR3 length equals 12 residues. CDR1 is SEHNR and CDR2 is FQNEAQ in the germline V gene (reference sequence). The CDR3 coding sequence is TGTGCCAGCAGCTTGAGCGGGGGTGAGCAGTTCTTC. It translates to CASSLSGGEQFF.

J is TRBJ1-6 and V is TRBV19; D is uncertain. Germline CDR1 reads LNHDA; CDR2 reads SQIVND (reference sequence). This CDR3 contains 15 residues. V was cut by 1 base and J by 3 bases, with 7 bases left in between. CDR3: CASSIGGDYNSPLHF. Here the CDR3 DNA reads TGTGCCAGTAGTATAGGGGGAGACTATAATTCACCCCTCCACTTT. The full variable domain, its missing parts supplied by reference TRBV19 and TRBJ1-6, is DGGITQSPKYLFRKEGQNVTLSCEQNLNHDAMYWYRQDPGQGLRLIYYSQIVNDFQKGDIAEGYSVSREKKESFPLTVTSAQKNPTAFYLCASSIGGDYNSPLHFGNGTRLTVT.

This clone was recorded a few times. The chain combines TRBV18 with TRBJ1-5; unclear D gene. The CDR3 has 13 residues. Trimming cost V 8 bases and J 1 base, with 9 bases left between them. Germline V CDR1 and CDR2: KGHSH, LQKENI. The CDR3 region has the DNA TGTGCCAGCGACCCGGGAAGCAATCAGCCCCAGCATTTT. Translated, it gives CASDPGSNQPQHF.

The V and J genes are TRBV15 and TRBJ1-5; D not certain. Trimming took 0 bases from V and 3 from J, leaving 9 bases between them. The CDR3 sequence is 15 residues long. Per germline, CDR1 LNHNV and CDR2 YYDKDF (reference sequence). The CDR3 region is CATSRDAYDNQPQHF. CDR3 coding DNA: TGTGCCACCAGCAGAGATGCGTATGACAATCAGCCCCAGCATTTT.

This clone was counted between two and nine times. V and J are TRBV5-5 and TRBJ1-1; TRBD1 matches at 8 bases. V lost 2 bases to trimming and J lost 4 bases; unmatched junction nucleotides: 7. CDR3 length: 15 residues. The V gene's germline CDR1 is SGHKS and CDR2 YYEKEE (reference sequence). CDR3 sequence reads: CASSLIYQGATEAFF. The CDR3 bases are TGTGCCAGCAGCTTAATCTATCAGGGGGCCACTGAAGCTTTCTTT.

The V gene is TRBV19, the J gene TRBJ1-1, with D possibly TRBD1 on 5 matching bases. Trimming took off 4 bases at V and 1 base at J, with 7 bases between the two ends. CDR3 length: 13 residues. Germline V lookup: CDR1 LNHDA, CDR2 SQIVND (reference sequence). As DNA, the CDR3 is TGTGCCAGTAGTACGACAGAGAACACTGAAGCTTTCTTT. Its protein product is CASSTTENTEAFF. The whole variable domain, remainder taken from reference TRBV19 and TRBJ1-1, is DGGITQSPKYLFRKEGQNVTLSCEQNLNHDAMYWYRQDPGQGLRLIYYSQIVNDFQKGDIAEGYSVSREKKESFPLTVTSAQKNPTAFYLCASSTTENTEAFFGQGTRLTVV.

The chain links TRBV2 to TRBJ2-2; D gene ambiguous. V was trimmed by 1 base and J by 6 bases, leaving 9 bases between them. CDR3 length equals 14 residues. The germline V gene encodes CDR1 SNHLY and CDR2 FYNNEI. For the CDR3, the DNA is TGTGCCAGCAGTGAAGAGTTATCGTCCGGGGAGCTGTTTTTT. Translating it yields CASSEELSSGELFF.

The rearrangement uses TRBV19 and TRBJ1-2, with 9 positions matching TRBD1. Trimming at V came to 7 bases and at J to 5 bases, leaving 8 bases not matched to a gene. CDR1 and CDR2 from the germline V gene are LNHDA and SQIVND (reference sequence). This CDR3 contains 14 residues. CDR3 loop: CASTQDRGTYGYTF. The CDR3 bases are TGTGCCAGTACCCAAGACAGGGGGACTTATGGCTACACCTTC.